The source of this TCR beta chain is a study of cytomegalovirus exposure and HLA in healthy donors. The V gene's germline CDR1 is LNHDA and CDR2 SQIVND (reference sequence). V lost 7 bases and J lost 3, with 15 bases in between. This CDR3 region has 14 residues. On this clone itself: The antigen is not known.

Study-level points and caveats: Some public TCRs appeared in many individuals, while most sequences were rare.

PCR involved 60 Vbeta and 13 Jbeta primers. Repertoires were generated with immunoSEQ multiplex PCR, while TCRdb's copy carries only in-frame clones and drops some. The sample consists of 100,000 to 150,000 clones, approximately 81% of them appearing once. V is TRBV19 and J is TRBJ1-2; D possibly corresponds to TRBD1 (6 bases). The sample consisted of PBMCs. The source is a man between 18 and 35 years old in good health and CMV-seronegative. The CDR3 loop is CASKNPGHDYGYTF. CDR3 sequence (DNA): TGTGCCAGTAAGAATCCGGGACACGACTATGGCTACACCTTC.